Listed below are T cell receptor beta chains from one sample, sequenced in a study of OX40 agonist ivuxolimab in advanced cancers. Data came from immunoSEQ multiplex PCR; TCRdb stores just in-frame clones and leaves some out. The sample carries approximately 65,000 clones, about 92% recorded once. Material: CD4+ or CD8+ T cells sorted from blood, obtained in a trial of the OX40 agonist ivuxolimab. Receptors originate from an adult with an advanced solid tumor such as melanoma, head and neck, liver or kidney cancer. Both conserved end residues are part of each CDR3. The order of the fields is J gene, V gene, D gene, clone size, CDR3 DNA, CDR3 protein. A D gene is named only where the DNA matches it firmly. Size is omitted from some rows. Given values are once, few, many or a class for expanded clones.

>TRBJ1-6|TRBV19|NA|NA
TGTGCCAGTAGTACCCCGAGCTCCTATAATTCACCCCTCCACTTT
CASSTPSSYNSPLHF
>TRBJ1-2|TRBV11-3|TRBD1|NA
TGTGCCAGCAGCTTAGCGGTCCCAGGGGGGTATGGCTACACCTTC
CASSLAVPGGYGYTF
>TRBJ2-2|TRBV10-3|TRBD2|NA
TGTGCCATCAGTGAGTCGGGAGGGATAGCCGGGGAGCTGTTTTTT
CAISESGGIAGELFF
>TRBJ1-2|TRBV14|TRBD1|NA
TGTGCCAGCAGCCAAGTAGGGGGCGCCGGCTATGGCTACACCTTC
CASSQVGGAGYGYTF
>TRBJ2-7|TRBV5-1|TRBD2|NA
TGCGCCAGCAGCTCCTTTCTAGCGGGGTCCGAGCAGTACTTC
CASSSFLAGSEQYF
>TRBJ2-7|TRBV7-9|NA|NA
TGTGCCAGCAGCTTACCGGTTCTTGGCTCATACGAGCAGTACTTC
CASSLPVLGSYEQYF
>TRBJ2-5|TRBV5-1|TRBD1|NA
TGCGCCAGCAGCGCTACAGACAGGGGGCGCGCGGAGACCCAGTACTTC
CASSATDRGRAETQYF
>TRBJ2-5|TRBV5-1|NA|NA
TGCGCCAGCAGCTTGGGGCAGTTCCAAGAGACCCAGTACTTC
CASSLGQFQETQYF
>TRBJ1-2|TRBV2|TRBD1|NA
TGTGCCAGCCGCCGGGACAGCTATGGCTACACCTTC
CASRRDSYGYTF
>TRBJ1-1|TRBV18|NA|NA
TGTGCCAGCTCACCAGGTAGTAGCAACAGAAGGGATGAAGCTTTCTTT
CASSPGSSNRRDEAFF
>TRBJ2-3|TRBV5-1|NA|NA
TGCGCCAGCAGCCGGGCGGGGCTAGCGGATACGCAGTATTTT
CASSRAGLADTQYF
>TRBJ2-7|TRBV7-9|NA|few
TGTGCCAGCAGCCCTTTCGGAACCTACGAGCAGTACTTC
CASSPFGTYEQYF
>TRBJ1-1|TRBV12-5|NA|NA
TGTGCTAGTGGTTTAGCAGGGGCCTATGAAGCTTTCTTT
CASGLAGAYEAFF
>TRBJ1-5|TRBV2|NA|once
TGTGCCAGCAGTGAACAGATTGCGAGCAATCAGCCCCAGCATTTT
CASSEQIASNQPQHF
>TRBJ2-1|TRBV5-4|TRBD1|NA
TGTGCCAGCAGCTTGGGCGGACAGGGGATCAATGAGCAGTTCTTC
CASSLGGQGINEQFF
>TRBJ1-2|TRBV7-9|NA|NA
TGTGCCAGCAGCTTAGACGGCAGGTTCTATGGCTACACCTTC
CASSLDGRFYGYTF
>TRBJ1-1|TRBV7-6|TRBD1|once
TGTGCCAGCAGCTTAGGGACAGGGGGCTTCACTGAAGCTTTCTTT
CASSLGTGGFTEAFF
>TRBJ2-4|TRBV7-8|NA|once
TGTGCCAGCAGCTTAGCACAGGGTCTAGCCAAAAACATTCAGTACTTC
CASSLAQGLAKNIQYF
>TRBJ2-1|TRBV5-1|TRBD1|NA
TGCGCCAGCAGCTTGGCGGGACAGGGGGCATCTTGGAGTGAGCAGTTCTTC
CASSLAGQGASWSEQFF
>TRBJ1-1|TRBV19|NA|few
TGTGCCAGTAGTAGGGCAGGGACGAACACTGAAGCTTTCTTT
CASSRAGTNTEAFF
>TRBJ2-3|TRBV5-4|TRBD2|NA
TGTGCCAGCAGCTTGTTTTTAGCGGGGGGGGAAGATACGCAGTATTTT
CASSLFLAGGEDTQYF
>TRBJ2-1|TRBV10-1|NA|NA
TGCGCCAGCAGTGAAGGGCCCCTAAGTCTCAATGAGCAGTTCTTC
CASSEGPLSLNEQFF
>TRBJ1-5|TRBV18|NA|NA
TGTGCCAGCTCTCCCGGGGGGGGCCAGCCCCAGCATTTT
CASSPGGGQPQHF
>TRBJ1-5|TRBV19|NA|NA
TGTGCCAGTAGTGAGTCGACGGGCAATCAGCCCCAGCATTTT
CASSESTGNQPQHF
>TRBJ1-3|TRBV5-1|TRBD1|NA
TGCGCCAGCAGCATCGGGACAGGGGGAAACACCATATATTTT
CASSIGTGGNTIYF
>TRBJ2-1|TRBV29-1|TRBD2|NA
TGCAGCGTTGTGGGGGGGGTGTATGAGCAGTTCTTC
CSVVGGVYEQFF
>TRBJ1-2|TRBV2|TRBD1|NA
TGTGCCAGCGGGGAGGGACAGGGGAACTATGGCTACACCTTC
CASGEGQGNYGYTF
>TRBJ1-2|TRBV6-5|TRBD1|NA
TGTGCCACCACACCGGGACAGGGTAATGGCTACACCTTC
CATTPGQGNGYTF
>TRBJ2-5|TRBV10-1|NA|NA
TGCGCCAGCAGGATCCGGGACTTTTACTTC
CASRIRDFYF
>TRBJ2-1|TRBV10-3|NA|NA
TGTGCCATCACGGGGAAACAGGACAATGAGCAGTTCTTC
CAITGKQDNEQFF
>TRBJ2-3|TRBV5-1|NA|NA
TGCGCCAGCAGCTCGACGAGCGGCAGCACAGATACGCAGTATTTT
CASSSTSGSTDTQYF
>TRBJ2-1|TRBV6-5|TRBD2|few
TGTGCCAGCAGTTCCGTGGAGCGGGGGGGCGGGCAGTTCTTC
CASSSVERGGGQFF
>TRBJ1-4|TRBV7-9|TRBD1|NA
TGTGCCAGCAGCTTCGGCAGGGGGGGTGAAAAACTGTTTTTT
CASSFGRGGEKLFF
>TRBJ1-4|TRBV6-6|NA|NA
TGTGCCAGCAGTAGGCAGGGACGCCTTAATGAAAAACTGTTTTTT
CASSRQGRLNEKLFF
>TRBJ2-1|TRBV11-2|TRBD2|NA
TGTGCCAGCAGCGTAACGGGACTAGCGGGGGACTACAATGAGCAGTTCTTC
CASSVTGLAGDYNEQFF
>TRBJ1-5|TRBV30|NA|once
TGTGCCTGGAGCCCGGGGGCCAATCAGCCCCAGCATTTT
CAWSPGANQPQHF
>TRBJ2-1|TRBV7-9|TRBD1|NA
TGTGCCAGCAGCTCCAGACAGGGAGAGTCCTACAATGAGCAGTTCTTC
CASSSRQGESYNEQFF
>TRBJ2-7|TRBV11-2|NA|NA
TGTGCCAGCAGCGCACGAGGACAGCCGGGGACGGCGCAGTACTTC
CASSARGQPGTAQYF
>TRBJ1-3|TRBV4-1|NA|once
TGCGCCAGCAGCCTACCAACCGACCCAGGGTCTGGAAACACCATATATTTT
CASSLPTDPGSGNTIYF
>TRBJ2-5|TRBV5-6|TRBD2|few
TGTGCCAGCAGCCAACTAGCGGGGGGCCAAGAGACCCAGTACTTC
CASSQLAGGQETQYF
>TRBJ1-2|TRBV30|NA|NA
TGTGCCTGGAGCAGGGGCCGAGGCTACACCTTC
CAWSRGRGYTF
>TRBJ2-1|TRBV2|NA|NA
TGTGCCAGCAAAATCGGCTCGACTAGCTCCTACAATGAGCAGTTCTTC
CASKIGSTSSYNEQFF